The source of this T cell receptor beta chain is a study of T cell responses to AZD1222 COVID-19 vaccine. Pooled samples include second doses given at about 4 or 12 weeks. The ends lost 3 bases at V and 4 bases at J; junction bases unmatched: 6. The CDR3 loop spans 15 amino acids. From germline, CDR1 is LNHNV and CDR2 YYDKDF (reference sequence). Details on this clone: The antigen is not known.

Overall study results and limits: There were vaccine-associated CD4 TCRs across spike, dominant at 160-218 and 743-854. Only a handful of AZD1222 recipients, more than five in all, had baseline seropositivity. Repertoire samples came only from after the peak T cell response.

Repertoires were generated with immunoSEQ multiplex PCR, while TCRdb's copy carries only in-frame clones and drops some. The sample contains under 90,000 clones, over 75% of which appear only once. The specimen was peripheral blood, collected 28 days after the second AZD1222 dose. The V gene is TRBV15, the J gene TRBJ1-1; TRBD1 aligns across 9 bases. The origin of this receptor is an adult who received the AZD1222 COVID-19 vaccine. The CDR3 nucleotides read TGTGCCACCAGCAGGGACAGGGGAGAGAGCACTGAAGCTTTCTTT. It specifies CATSRDRGESTEAFF.